This T cell receptor beta chain derives from a study of circulating CD8 cells and anti-PD-1 response in melanoma. Across the study: About 55% of the 13 melanoma patients received first-line anti-PD-1 therapy.

From live CD3+CD8+TCRalphabeta+ cells, four PD-1 and/or TIGIT subsets were sorted. Each library started from roughly 15 ng of total RNA using the QIAseq Immune Repertoire TCR panel. TCRdb fed the reads into MiXCR, producing one record per CDR3 protein. The sample carries about 1,200 distinct CDR3 sequences, 9.6% recorded once. Overall study results and limits: Under 7.5% of TRB clonotypes were shared between subsets at M1.

CDR3 length: 16 amino acids. Trimming took off 2 bases at V and 5 bases at J, with 16 bases between the two ends. Germline CDR1 and CDR2: MNHEY and SMNVEV (reference sequence). This clonotype is classed as medium-sized. Its target is not known. The source of this sequence is a human donor with melanoma. Here the sequenced sample was CD8+ T cells from PBMCs, taken at baseline or after one month of anti-PD-1 therapy (not recorded which). The gene calls are TRBV27 and TRBJ2-1; a weak D match, TRBD1 (5 bases). Written as DNA, the CDR3 is TGTGCCAGCAGTTTAAACCCAGGGTGGGTTAACAATGAGCAGTTCTTC. The encoded protein is CASSLNPGWVNNEQFF.